This passage covers 25 T cell receptor beta chains from one sample sequenced in a study of cytomegalovirus exposure and HLA in healthy donors. The study ran its PCR with 60 Vbeta and 13 Jbeta primers. This table comes from immunoSEQ multiplex PCR, and its TCRdb copy is limited to in-frame clones, with some not included. The sample has about 170,000 clones; roughly 80% are singletons. Sequenced: PBMCs. The receptors stem from a male donor in good health and CMV-seronegative.

The CDR3 reads CASSTGTSGGPYQETQYF. CDR3 nucleotides: TGTGCCAGTAGTACAGGGACTAGCGGGGGGCCCTACCAAGAGACCCAGTACTTC. The chain uses TRBV19 and TRBJ2-5, with TRBD2 matching over 15 bases. Germline CDR1 is LNHDA and CDR2 is SQIVND (reference sequence). The V segment lost 4 bases and the J segment 0 bases; nucleotides outside the gene matches: 6. There are 18 residues in the CDR3.

CDR3 in amino acids: CASSWDSSTYNEQFF. DNA of the CDR3: TGTGCCAGCAGCTGGGACAGTTCAACCTACAATGAGCAGTTCTTC. The rearrangement uses TRBV6-1 and TRBJ2-1, with TRBD1 identical over 7 bases. The V gene end was trimmed by 6 bases and the J gene end by 2 bases; junction bases not matched to a gene: 7. Germline V gene sequence: CDR1 MNHNS, CDR2 SASEGT. CDR3 length: 15 amino acids.

The rearrangement joins TRBV18 to TRBJ1-2, with 8 nucleotides matching TRBD1. The CDR3 extends over 15 amino acids. J gave up 5 bases and V 3 bases, and 8 bases lay outside the gene matches. CDR1 KGHSH and CDR2 LQKENI come from the germline V gene. The CDR3 protein is CASSPPGGSRYGYTF. CDR3 DNA: TGTGCCAGCTCACCCCCAGGGGGCAGTCGGTATGGCTACACCTTC.

The chain has TRBV2 and TRBJ2-2; a weak D match, TRBD2 (6 bases). The CDR3 length is 13 residues. Per the germline V gene, CDR1 is SNHLY and CDR2 is FYNNEI. Trimming took 7 bases from V and 5 from J, leaving 11 bases between them. CDR3 nucleotides: TGTGCCAGCAACCGGGACTCAACCGGGGAGCTGTTTTTT. Its translation: CASNRDSTGELFF.

This clone appeared once. The rearrangement uses TRBV10-3 and TRBJ1-6; 10 positions agree with TRBD1. CDR1 is ENHRY, CDR2 SYGVKD, per germline. V lost 3 bases and J lost 0; bases outside the gene matches: 5. This CDR3 comprises 18 residues. The CDR3 sequence: CAISDVGQGSSYNSPLHF. The CDR3 DNA is TGTGCCATCAGTGATGTGGGACAGGGGAGCTCCTATAATTCACCCCTCCACTTT.

There are a few counts of this clone. The genes are TRBV18 and TRBJ1-1; maybe TRBD1 (6 bases). Germline assignment: CDR1 KGHSH and CDR2 LQKENI. V shed 1 base and J shed 4 bases, with 19 bases lying between them. CDR3 length: 17 amino acids. CDR3: CASSPQGGVGRGTEAFF. The CDR3 DNA follows: TGTGCCAGCTCACCACAAGGGGGAGTGGGAAGGGGCACTGAAGCTTTCTTT.

This clone was counted between two and nine times. J is TRBJ1-1 and V is TRBV18, with D possibly TRBD1 on 5 matching bases. With 4 bases removed from V and 3 bases from J, the gap between germline ends came to 9 bases. The V gene's germline CDR1 is KGHSH and CDR2 LQKENI. The CDR3 runs 13 residues. CDR3: CASSQTEYTEAFF. In DNA, the CDR3 is TGTGCCAGCTCACAGACAGAGTACACTGAAGCTTTCTTT. The full variable domain, with the rest looked up from reference TRBV18 and TRBJ1-1, is NAGVMQNPRHLVRRRGQEARLRCSPMKGHSHVYWYRQLPEEGLKFMVYLQKENIIDESGMPKERFSAEFPKEGPSILRIQQVVRGDSAAYFCASSQTEYTEAFFGQGTRLTVV.

This clone was recorded only once. This chain connects TRBV10-3 to TRBJ1-5; D uncertain. Germline lookup yields CDR1 ENHRY and CDR2 SYGVKD. V was shortened by 8 bases and J by 7 bases, with 15 bases between the two germline ends. This CDR3 has 13 residues. CDR3 DNA: TGTGCCATCTCCCCACGAGAGGGACAGCCCCAGCATTTT. Its protein product is CAISPREGQPQHF.

This clone was detected only a few times. V usage is TRBV6-4 and J usage is TRBJ1-2; 11 positions match TRBD1. CDR3 length: 15 amino acids. After removal of 8 bases from V and 2 bases from J, the junction contained 7 bases not matched to a gene. Germline V gene lookup returns CDR1 MRHNA and CDR2 SNTAGT. The CDR3 region has the DNA TGTGCCAGCCGGCGGGACAGGGGGGGAAACTATGGCTACACCTTC. This codes for CASRRDRGGNYGYTF.

The rearrangement joins TRBV19 to TRBJ2-1; 10 bases map to TRBD2. Germline CDR1 is LNHDA and CDR2 is SQIVND (reference sequence). V trimming: 5 bases; J trimming: 6 bases; junction bases outside the gene matches: 7. CDR3 length equals 15 residues. CDR3 in amino acids: CASSPRTSGSNEQFF. The CDR3 nucleotides are TGTGCCAGTAGTCCTCGGACTAGCGGTTCCAATGAGCAGTTCTTC.

This clone was picked up a small number of times. The chain couples TRBV11-2 to TRBJ2-1; 11 nucleotides match TRBD1. Germline V gene lookup returns CDR1 SGHAT and CDR2 FQNNGV. The CDR3 covers 17 residues. With 0 bases clipped from V and 7 bases from J, the junction kept 8 bases outside the gene matches. The CDR3 sequence is CASSLDGQGAIGNEQFF. The CDR3 region has the DNA TGTGCCAGCAGCTTAGATGGACAGGGGGCGATAGGAAATGAGCAGTTCTTC.

The rearrangement joins TRBV28 to TRBJ2-7, with TRBD1 matching 9 bases. The CDR3 length is 13 residues. The V and J ends lost 7 bases and 5 bases, in that order; junction bases with no gene match: 6. From germline, CDR1 is MDHEN and CDR2 SYDVKM. The CDR3 is CASIGQGFDEQYF. CDR3 nucleotides: TGTGCCAGCATTGGACAGGGGTTCGACGAGCAGTACTTC.

The count of this clone is one. The chain combines TRBV27 with TRBJ2-7; 7 nucleotides agree with TRBD2. CDR3 length: 14 amino acids. In germline, CDR1 is MNHEY, CDR2 SMNVEV (reference sequence). V lost 3 bases to trimming and J lost 3 bases; unmatched junction nucleotides: 5. The CDR3 coding sequence is TGTGCCAGCAGTTTCCGGGGGGATCGCTACGAGCAGTACTTC. As protein: CASSFRGDRYEQYF.

The V gene is TRBV5-1, the J gene TRBJ1-4; tentative D call: TRBD1 (5 bases). This CDR3 is built from 14 residues. V was clipped by 8 bases and J by 8 bases, with 19 bases between them. Per the germline V gene, CDR1 is SGHRS and CDR2 is YFSETQ. The CDR3 nucleotides are TGCGCCAGTTGCCAAGGGACTGTGACAGAAAAACTGTTTTTT. It is translated as CASCQGTVTEKLFF.

This chain links TRBV18 with TRBJ1-1; weak D call: TRBD1 (6 bases). Germline values: CDR1 KGHSH, CDR2 LQKENI. Trimming removed 3 bases at V and 0 bases at J, with 8 bases between. This CDR3 has 14 residues. As DNA, the CDR3 is TGTGCCAGCTCACCCCCAGGGGTGAACACTGAAGCTTTCTTT. It codes for CASSPPGVNTEAFF.

The chain combines TRBV6-5 with TRBJ1-5, with 8 bases lining up with TRBD1. This CDR3 is built from 13 residues. Germline V CDR1 and CDR2: MNHEY, SVGAGI. After removal of 6 bases from V and 7 bases from J, the junction contained 5 bases not matched to a gene. CDR3 amino acids: CASRQGARQPQHF. CDR3 coding DNA: TGTGCCAGCAGGCAGGGGGCAAGGCAGCCCCAGCATTTT.

The chain combines TRBV7-9 with TRBJ2-1; D is unclear. V gave up 2 bases and J gave up 9 bases, with 14 bases separating them. In germline, CDR1 is SEHNR, CDR2 FQNEAQ (reference sequence). The CDR3 runs 14 residues. The CDR3 loop reads CASSLPADSAEQFF. The CDR3 region has the DNA TGTGCCAGCAGCTTACCGGCAGACTCGGCTGAGCAGTTCTTC.

J is TRBJ2-3 and V is TRBV7-9, with 7 bases lining up with TRBD1. V trimming: 4 bases; J trimming: 1 base; junction bases outside the gene matches: 5. CDR1 is SEHNR and CDR2 is FQNEAQ in the germline V gene (reference sequence). The CDR3 is made up of 15 amino acids. The CDR3 DNA sequence: TGTGCCAGCAGCTCAAGACAGGGAGGCACAGATACGCAGTATTTT. Translating it yields CASSSRQGGTDTQYF. The whole variable domain, filled in from reference TRBV7-9 and TRBJ2-3, reads DTGVSQNPRHKITKRGQNVTFRCDPISEHNRLYWYRQTLGQGPEFLTYFQNEAQLEKSRLLSDRFSAERPKGSFSTLEIQRTEQGDSAMYLCASSSRQGGTDTQYFGPGTRLTVL.

The chain combines TRBV4-1 with TRBJ1-1, with D perhaps matching TRBD1 (6 bases). Germline CDR1 is MGHRA and CDR2 is YSYEKL. The CDR3 totals 15 residues. V dropped 4 bases and J dropped 0 bases, with 12 bases sitting between them. In DNA, the CDR3 is TGCGCCAGCAGCCCTGTAGGGACACTGAACACTGAAGCTTTCTTT. It yields the protein CASSPVGTLNTEAFF.

As for this clone: One end of the junction varies from germline; a read error may be responsible. The CDR3 DNA follows: TGTGCCAGCAGACGTACGGCCTCGTCGAACACCGGGGAGTTGTTTTTT. Amino acids: CASRRTASSNTGELFF. This chain connects TRBV14 to TRBJ2-2, with D possibly TRBD2 on 5 matching bases. Germline V gene sequence: CDR1 SGHDN, CDR2 FVKESK. This CDR3 contains 16 residues. The whole variable domain, filled in from reference TRBV14 and TRBJ2-2, reads EAGVTQFPSHSVIEKGQTVTLRCDPISGHDNLYWYRRVMGKEIKFLLHFVKESKQDESGMPNNRFLAERTGGTYSTLKVQPAELEDSGVYFCASRRTASSNTGELFFGEGSRLTVL.

The chain recombines TRBV7-8 with TRBJ1-1, with D unresolved. Trimming removed 3 bases at V and 4 bases at J, with 24 bases between. Germline V gene lookup returns CDR1 SGHVS and CDR2 FQNEAQ. The CDR3 contains 18 residues. The CDR3 nucleotides read TGTGCCAGCAGCTTCTTTCCGAGAGAAAGAGGTAGAGTCACTGAAGCTTTCTTT. Protein product: CASSFFPRERGRVTEAFF.

This sequence joins TRBV29-1 and TRBJ1-3; D unresolved. The germline V and J ends were trimmed by 8 bases and 2 bases, with 10 bases remaining between them. CDR1 SQVTM and CDR2 ANQGSEA come from the germline V gene. This CDR3 is built from 12 residues. This CDR3 reads CSFSTPGNTIYF. The CDR3 DNA follows: TGCAGCTTCTCAACACCTGGAAACACCATATATTTT.

The chain couples TRBV5-6 to TRBJ1-2, with a weak D call TRBD1 (6 bases). The CDR3 is 15 residues long. Trimming removed 4 bases at V and 4 bases at J, with 17 bases between. CDR1 and CDR2 from the germline V gene are SGHDT and YYEEEE. This CDR3 is CASSGRGPLSYGYTF. DNA of the CDR3: TGTGCCAGCAGCGGCAGGGGTCCCTTATCCTATGGCTACACCTTC.

This clone was counted a few times. The CDR3 reads CASSRQVSNQPQHF. The CDR3 DNA reads as TGTGCCAGCAGTCGACAGGTTAGCAATCAGCCCCAGCATTTT. The V call is TRBV6-1, the J call TRBJ1-5, with D possibly being TRBD1 (6 bases). This CDR3 is built from 14 residues. The ends were cut back, 5 bases at V and 0 bases at J, with 8 bases in the middle. The germline V gene encodes CDR1 MNHNS and CDR2 SASEGT.

Notes on this clone: Distinct nucleotide sequences in the sample also encode this CDR3. V and J are TRBV5-1 and TRBJ1-1, with TRBD1 matching 7 bases. J gave up 1 base and V 2 bases, and 2 bases lay outside the gene matches. Germline CDR1 is SGHRS and CDR2 is YFSETQ. CDR3 length: 14 amino acids. The CDR3 protein is CASSFAGGNTEAFF. The CDR3 DNA sequence: TGCGCCAGCAGCTTTGCAGGGGGGAACACTGAAGCTTTCTTT.